A single sample is the source of the 18 T cell receptor beta chains below, sequenced in a study of blood T cell repertoires in COVID-19. Clones were read by immunoSEQ multiplex PCR, and TCRdb kept only the in-frame ones, dropping some. The sample consists of just over 70,000 clones, about 80% of them appearing once. Specimen: peripheral blood. These receptors all stem from an older man who had recovered from COVID-19.

This chain uses TRBV7-2 with TRBJ1-6; D is ambiguous. The V end was cut by 3 bases, the J end by 9 bases, with 3 bases between. The CDR3 loop spans 11 amino acids. Germline CDR1 and CDR2: SGHTA and FQGNSA. The CDR3 loop reads CASSLRSPLHF. CDR3 bases: TGTGCCAGCAGCTTGCGTTCACCCCTCCACTTT. Supplemented by reference TRBV7-2 and TRBJ1-6, the full variable domain reads GAGVSQSPSNKVTEKGKDVELRCDPISGHTALYWYRQSLGQGLEFLIYFQGNSAPDKSGLPSDRFSAERTGGSVSTLTIQRTQQEDSAVYLCASSLRSPLHFGNGTRLTVT.

V and J are TRBV5-1 and TRBJ1-6, with 12 bases aligning to TRBD1. Losses at the gene ends were 4 bases for V and 7 bases for J; bases not matched to a gene: 9. The CDR3 extends over 17 amino acids. Germline lookup yields CDR1 SGHRS and CDR2 YFSETQ. The CDR3 DNA is TGCGCCAGCAGCGCACCGGGACAGGGGGCCCAGAATTCACCCCTCCACTTT. It codes for CASSAPGQGAQNSPLHF.

The chain uses TRBV6-5 and TRBJ1-4; D call uncertain. Trimming took 5 bases from V and 5 from J, leaving 12 bases between them. Germline V gene data show CDR1 as MNHEY and CDR2 as SVGAGI. The CDR3 is 14 residues long. The CDR3 region has the DNA TGTGCCAGCAGTCAACAGAATCTAAATGAAAAACTGTTTTTT. This sequence encodes CASSQQNLNEKLFF.

The gene calls are TRBV29-1 and TRBJ2-7; a weak D match, TRBD1 (5 bases). Trimming took 4 bases from V and 2 from J, leaving 12 bases between them. Germline V lookup: CDR1 SQVTM, CDR2 ANQGSEA. CDR3 length: 13 amino acids. CDR3 in amino acids: CSVGVTGTYEQYF. DNA for the CDR3: TGCAGCGTTGGAGTAACAGGCACCTACGAGCAGTACTTC.

This clone was observed once. V usage is TRBV7-9 and J usage is TRBJ1-2; the D is unclear. From germline, CDR1 is SEHNR and CDR2 FQNEAQ (reference sequence). The germline V and J ends were trimmed by 5 bases and 3 bases, with 16 bases remaining between them. CDR3 length: 15 residues. CDR3: CASSPDTLVYYGYTF. The CDR3 DNA follows: TGTGCCAGCAGCCCAGACACCCTGGTATACTATGGCTACACCTTC.

This chain uses TRBV6-5 with TRBJ2-4, with D perhaps TRBD1 (6 bases). V gave up 5 bases and J gave up 8 bases, with 13 bases separating them. The CDR3 is made up of 13 amino acids. Germline lookup yields CDR1 MNHEY and CDR2 SVGAGI. For the CDR3, the DNA is TGTGCCAGCAGTAGGACAGAGTTGGACATTCAGTACTTC. This codes for CASSRTELDIQYF.

The chain employs TRBV19 and TRBJ2-1; 15 bases are shared with TRBD2. Germline V gives CDR1 LNHDA, CDR2 SQIVND (reference sequence). The junction had 11 bases not matched to a gene; V was cut back by 5 bases and J by 9 bases. The CDR3 sequence is 17 residues long. The CDR3 bases are TGTGCCAGTAGTCTACTCCCCGGGACTAGCGGGAGGTTTGAGCAGTTCTTC. This gives the protein CASSLLPGTSGRFEQFF.

This clone turned up a few times. The J gene is TRBJ1-2, the V gene TRBV4-1; D uncertain. Deletions cut 0 bases from V and 5 bases from J, with 19 bases between. CDR3 length equals 17 residues. CDR1 MGHRA and CDR2 YSYEKL come from the germline V gene. CDR3 sequence: CASSQDRAGNRQYGYTF. The CDR3 DNA sequence: TGCGCCAGCAGCCAAGATAGGGCGGGGAACCGCCAATATGGCTACACCTTC.

CDR3 sequence (DNA): TGCGCCAGCAGTGAGGACGGACAGGCGGAGCTGGGGCCCCAGCATTTT. This codes for CASSEDGQAELGPQHF. This chain uses TRBV10-2 with TRBJ1-5, with 7 bases fitting TRBD1. The CDR3 totals 16 residues. CDR1 is WSHSY and CDR2 is SAAADI in the germline V gene. The trim removed 2 bases at V and 9 bases at J, leaving 13 bases unmatched.

The CDR3 is CASSPDRDQPQHF. CDR3 DNA: TGTGCCAGCAGCCCAGACAGGGATCAGCCCCAGCATTTT. The rearrangement uses TRBV7-2 and TRBJ1-5; 7 bases map to TRBD1. The length of the CDR3 is 13 residues. V lost 5 bases, J lost 5 bases, and 3 bases stayed unmatched. Germline V gene sequence: CDR1 SGHTA, CDR2 FQGNSA.

The V gene is TRBV19, the J gene TRBJ1-5; no clear D. V lost 4 bases, J lost 3 bases, and 7 bases lay in between. The germline V gene encodes CDR1 LNHDA and CDR2 SQIVND (reference sequence). The CDR3 spans 13 residues. In DNA, the CDR3 is TGTGCCAGTAGTAGGGCGATCAATCAGCCCCAGCATTTT. Residues: CASSRAINQPQHF.

This clone was seen once. V and J are TRBV6-6 and TRBJ2-5, with 16 bases fitting TRBD2. The CDR3 sequence is 18 residues long. Germline V gene sequence: CDR1 MNHNY, CDR2 SVGAGI (reference sequence). The J segment lost 0 bases and the V segment lost 5 bases, leaving 6 bases of the junction unmatched. CDR3 DNA: TGTGCCAGCAGTCAGGGACTAGCGGGGGGGATGTACCAAGAGACCCAGTACTTC. This gives the protein CASSQGLAGGMYQETQYF.

DNA for the CDR3: TGTGCCAGCAGTGTTCCTGGCAGGGACTACGAGCAGTACTTC. Residues: CASSVPGRDYEQYF. This chain links TRBV28 with TRBJ2-7, with a tentative D call TRBD1 (5 bases). With 5 bases removed from V and 3 bases from J, the gap between germline ends came to 14 bases. CDR3 length: 14 amino acids. Germline loops: CDR1 MDHEN, CDR2 SYDVKM.

The chain couples TRBV4-2 to TRBJ1-2, with 10 bases identical to TRBD1. Losses at the gene ends were 0 bases for V and 4 bases for J; bases not matched to a gene: 11. Per germline, CDR1 LGHNA and CDR2 YNFKEQ. There are 18 residues in the CDR3. This CDR3 reads CASSQDPSATGGTYGYTF. CDR3 bases: TGTGCCAGCAGCCAAGATCCCTCGGCGACAGGGGGCACCTATGGCTACACCTTC.

The J gene is TRBJ2-2, the V gene TRBV9, with D possibly matching TRBD1 (5 bases). Trimming left V 2 bases short and J 4 bases short, with 15 bases between. Germline V gene lookup returns CDR1 SGDLS and CDR2 YYNGEE. The CDR3 is made up of 16 amino acids. CDR3 sequence (DNA): TGTGCCAGCAGCGTTGATTCTCTCAGGGCCACCGGGGAGCTGTTTTTT. Translated, it gives CASSVDSLRATGELFF.

This chain connects TRBV25-1 to TRBJ2-7; weak D call: TRBD2 (6 bases). Germline CDR1 and CDR2: MGHDK and SYGVNS. The CDR3 consists of 13 residues. Trimming removed 6 bases from V and 6 bases from J, with 15 bases in between. CDR3 nucleotides: TGTGCCAGCAGCAGGGAGGCCACAGGCGAGCAGTACTTC. This translates into CASSREATGEQYF.

The chain uses TRBV11-2 and TRBJ2-2, with 9 nucleotides matching TRBD1. The V segment lost 5 bases and the J segment 6 bases; nucleotides outside the gene matches: 7. Germline CDR1 reads SGHAT; CDR2 reads FQNNGV. There are 15 residues in the CDR3. The CDR3, as DNA: TGTGCCAGCAGCCGGGACAGGGTCAGTCCCGGGGAGCTGTTTTTT. Translated, it gives CASSRDRVSPGELFF.

CDR3 DNA sequence: TGTGCCAGCAGCGTAGTATCAGGGGCGAACACTGAAGCTTTCTTT. Translated: CASSVVSGANTEAFF. The V and J genes are TRBV9 and TRBJ1-1; D is possibly TRBD1 (6 bases). CDR1 is SGDLS, CDR2 YYNGEE, per germline. With 0 bases removed from V and 1 base from J, the gap between germline ends came to 10 bases. The CDR3 has 15 amino acids.